This record covers a single T cell receptor (beta chain). A much bigger clone sits one base away, suggesting this may be a read error. The data belong to a study of patients and donors after allogeneic stem cell transplantation. TCRdb recomputed calls from the RT-PCR reads with MiXCR, one row per CDR3 protein. The table includes about 410,000 distinct CDR3 sequences, roughly 17% detected once. This receptor was taken from a human donor who was either an allogeneic HSCT recipient or a stem cell or donor lymphocyte infusion donor (not recorded which). It is not recorded whose cells these are; they may come from a transplant donor. Material: blood, either unsorted or a sorted T cell fraction (not recorded which).

The chain's CDR3 is CETDMGYTEAFF. The DNA of the CDR3 is TGCGAGACGGACATGGGGTACACTGAAGCTTTCTTT. This rearrangement joins TRBV28 to TRBJ1-1, with D tentatively TRBD1 (5 bases). Germline V gene lookup returns CDR1 MDHEN and CDR2 SYDVKM. The CDR3 covers 12 residues.